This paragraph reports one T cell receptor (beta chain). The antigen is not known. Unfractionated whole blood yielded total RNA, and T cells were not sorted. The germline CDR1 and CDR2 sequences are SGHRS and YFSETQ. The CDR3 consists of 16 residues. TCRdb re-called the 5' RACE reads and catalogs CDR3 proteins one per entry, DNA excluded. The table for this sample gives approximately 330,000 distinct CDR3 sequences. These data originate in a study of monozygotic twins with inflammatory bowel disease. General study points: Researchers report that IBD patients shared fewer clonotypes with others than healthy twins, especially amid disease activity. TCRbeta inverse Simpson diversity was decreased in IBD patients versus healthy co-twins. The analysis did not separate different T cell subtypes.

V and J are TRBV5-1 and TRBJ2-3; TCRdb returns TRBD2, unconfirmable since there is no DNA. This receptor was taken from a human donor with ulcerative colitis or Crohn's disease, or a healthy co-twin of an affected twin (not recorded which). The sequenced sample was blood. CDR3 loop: CASSLEAVAGAYTQYF. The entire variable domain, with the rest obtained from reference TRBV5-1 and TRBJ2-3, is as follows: KAGVTQTPRYLIKTRGQQVTLSCSPISGHRSVSWYQQTPGQGLQFLFEYFSETQRNKGNFPGRFSGRQFSNSRSEMNVSTLELGDSALYLCASSLEAVAGAYTQYFGPGTRLTVL.